Below, 3 T cell receptor beta chains from the same sample are listed, as sequenced in a study of T cell responses to AZD1222 COVID-19 vaccine. Assay used: immunoSEQ multiplex PCR; TCRdb lists only in-frame clones, some missing. Of 100,000 or so clones listed, over 80% are singletons. Sequenced here: peripheral blood, sampled on day 0 of AZD1222 vaccination. The receptors were gathered from an adult in good health.

The chain recombines TRBV19 with TRBJ1-2; no definite D call. The CDR3 spans 14 residues. The germline gives CDR1 LNHDA, CDR2 SQIVND (reference sequence). V gave up 3 bases and J gave up 2 bases, with 10 bases separating them. The CDR3 here is CASSMGVGNYGYTF. The CDR3 nucleotides read TGTGCCAGTAGTATGGGTGTAGGAAACTATGGCTACACCTTC.

This CDR3 is CASSTGGDGYTF. The CDR3 nucleotides are TGTGCCAGCAGCACAGGAGGGGATGGCTACACCTTC. V and J are TRBV9 and TRBJ1-2, with a tentative D call TRBD1 (5 bases). The germline V gene has CDR1 SGDLS and CDR2 YYNGEE. This CDR3 has 12 amino acids. Trimming removed 4 bases from V and 6 bases from J, with 10 bases in between.

J is TRBJ2-7 and V is TRBV15, with 10 positions matching TRBD1. J lost 2 bases, V lost 3 bases, and 13 bases had no gene match. The CDR3 loop spans 18 amino acids. Germline CDR1 LNHNV, CDR2 YYDKDF (reference sequence). The CDR3 region has the DNA TGTGCCACCAGCAGCCGTCCCGGGACAGGGGTCGGCGCCTACGAGCAGTACTTC. Its protein product is CATSSRPGTGVGAYEQYF.